Following are 11 T cell receptor beta chains from one sample sequenced in a study of CD8+ T cells in alopecia areata. Treatment indicated: oral pan-JAK inhibitor, 5-10 mg twice daily. RNA extraction and reverse transcription yielded cDNA as sequencing template. Sequenced by immunoSEQ multiplex PCR; TCRdb stores in-frame clones only, minus some. This table holds fewer than 250,000 clones, 43% found once. The material was CD4+ T cells sorted from blood, obtained between weeks 36 and 40, from a patient treated with tofacitinib. Source of these receptors: a human donor with alopecia areata.

The J gene is TRBJ2-4, the V gene TRBV11-2, with 8 bases lining up with TRBD2. V lost 3 bases to trimming and J lost 7 bases; unmatched junction nucleotides: 14. This CDR3 region has 17 residues. Germline V gene sequence: CDR1 SGHAT, CDR2 FQNNGV. The CDR3 sequence is CASSFITAGGLGNIQYF. CDR3 nucleotide sequence: TGTGCCAGCAGCTTCATCACCGCGGGGGGCTTGGGTAACATTCAGTACTTC.

This clone has just a few counts. This chain links TRBV2 with TRBJ1-4; D gene ambiguous. This CDR3 has 14 residues. V dropped 4 bases and J dropped 5 bases, with 11 bases sitting between them. Per germline, CDR1 SNHLY and CDR2 FYNNEI. In DNA form, the CDR3 reads TGTGCCAGCAGTGCGCAGGATCCGAATGAAAAACTGTTTTTT. Residues: CASSAQDPNEKLFF.

V usage is TRBV5-1 and J usage is TRBJ2-2; no clear D. The CDR3 runs to 17 residues. V was cut by 1 base and J by 4 bases, with 17 bases left in between. Germline V lookup: CDR1 SGHRS, CDR2 YFSETQ. CDR3 sequence: CASSLLYLDRRTGELFF. The CDR3, as DNA: TGCGCCAGCAGCTTGTTATATTTGGACCGTCGCACCGGGGAGCTGTTTTTT.

The rearrangement uses TRBV9 and TRBJ2-1; D gene ambiguous. The V end lost 0 bases, the J end lost 3 bases, and 10 bases lay between the germline ends. The CDR3 runs to 15 residues. Germline loops: CDR1 SGDLS, CDR2 YYNGEE. The CDR3 nucleotides are TGTGCCAGCAGCGTAGGGTTCACTGACTACAATGAGCAGTTCTTC. Its protein product is CASSVGFTDYNEQFF.

On this clone: The DNA is omitted, as the CDR3 cannot be located on it reliably, and the CDR3 follows TCRdb's listing. The chain couples TRBV7-2 to TRBJ2-7; the table's D call, TRBD2, has no DNA check behind it. The CDR3 is 16 amino acids in total, end residues counted. CDR1 and CDR2 from the germline V gene are SGHTA and FQGNSA. The CDR3 is CASSSVPAGVGYEQYF.

The chain combines TRBV4-3 with TRBJ1-5, with D unclear. From germline, CDR1 is LGHNA and CDR2 YSLEER. The CDR3 sequence is 15 residues long. Trimming took 0 bases from V and 6 from J, leaving 12 bases between them. The CDR3 region is CASSQDQRSLQPQHF. The CDR3 DNA sequence: TGCGCCAGCAGCCAAGACCAACGTTCGCTTCAGCCCCAGCATTTT.

This sequence joins TRBV4-1 and TRBJ1-5, with D unclear. The germline V and J ends were trimmed by 1 base and 4 bases, with 11 bases remaining between them. Germline CDR1 and CDR2: MGHRA and YSYEKL. The CDR3 extends over 15 amino acids. The CDR3 DNA reads TGCGCCAGCAGCCAAGTTTCGGCCACAAATCAGCCCCAGCATTTT. Amino acid sequence: CASSQVSATNQPQHF.

The J gene is TRBJ1-4, the V gene TRBV23-1; tentatively, D is TRBD1 (6 bases). TRBV23-1 is flagged as an ORF with uncertain function. Trimming pared 6 bases from V and 3 bases from J, leaving 17 bases between. There are 16 residues in the CDR3. CDR3: CASSSGHRGANEKLFF. The CDR3 DNA reads TGCGCCAGCAGCTCGGGACACCGAGGGGCTAATGAAAAACTGTTTTTT.

The chain is built from TRBV4-3 and TRBJ2-5, with TRBD2 matching over 16 bases. The J segment lost 4 bases and the V segment lost 4 bases, leaving 6 bases of the junction unmatched. The length of the CDR3 is 17 residues. CDR1 and CDR2 from the germline V gene are LGHNA and YSLEER. The CDR3 sequence is CASSRSGTSGRGETQYF. The DNA of the CDR3 is TGCGCCAGCAGCCGATCCGGGACTAGCGGGAGGGGAGAGACCCAGTACTTC.

As for this clone: Other nucleotide sequences in the sample specify the same CDR3. The chain couples TRBV29-1 to TRBJ2-7; D is tentatively TRBD1 or TRBD2 (5 bases each). Trimming removed 6 bases at V and 0 bases at J, with 9 bases between. Germline CDR1 is SQVTM and CDR2 is ANQGSEA. The CDR3 covers 12 residues. The CDR3 DNA reads as TGCAGCGTCACTGGGACCTCCTACGAGCAGTACTTC. Amino acid sequence: CSVTGTSYEQYF.

The chain has TRBV6-5 and TRBJ1-5; no clear D gene. CDR3 length: 13 amino acids. Germline-derived CDR1 and CDR2 are MNHEY and SVGAGI. Trimming took 4 bases from V and 3 from J, leaving 7 bases between them. The CDR3 nucleotides read TGTGCCAGCAGTTCCCTAGCCAATCAGCCCCAGCATTTT. Translated: CASSSLANQPQHF.